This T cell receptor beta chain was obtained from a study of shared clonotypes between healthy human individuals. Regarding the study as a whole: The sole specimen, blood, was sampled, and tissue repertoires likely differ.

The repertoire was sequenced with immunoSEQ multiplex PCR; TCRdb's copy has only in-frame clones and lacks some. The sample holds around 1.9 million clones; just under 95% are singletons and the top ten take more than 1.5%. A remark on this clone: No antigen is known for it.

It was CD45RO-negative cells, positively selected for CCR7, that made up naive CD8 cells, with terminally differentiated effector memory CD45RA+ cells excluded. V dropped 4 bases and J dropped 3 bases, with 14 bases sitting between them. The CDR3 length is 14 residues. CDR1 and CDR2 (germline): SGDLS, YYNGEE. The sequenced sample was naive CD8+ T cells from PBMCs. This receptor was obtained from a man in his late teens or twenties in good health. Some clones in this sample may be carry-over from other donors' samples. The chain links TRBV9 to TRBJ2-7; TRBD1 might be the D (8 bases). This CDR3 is CASSSGTGYYEQYF. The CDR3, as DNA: TGTGCCAGCAGCAGCGGGACAGGATACTACGAGCAGTACTTC.